A selection of T cell receptor beta chains follows, all from one sample in a study of a mutant IDH1 vaccine in newly diagnosed glioma. Produced via immunoSEQ multiplex PCR; TCRdb's table is partial and in-frame only. Altogether about 66,000 clones are present, 70% to 90% being singletons, with the ten largest covering roughly 2.8%. The sequenced sample was PBMCs, obtained from a glioma patient treated with radiotherapy, temozolomide or both. The receptor set was obtained from a man aged 25-45 years with glioma. CDR3s include the opening cysteine and the closing phenylalanine or tryptophan. D genes are given only for firm matches. A clone size is listed for some rows: how often the clone was seen (once, few, many), or a class if it is expanded.

clone_size: .; d_call: TRBD1; v_call: TRBV18; j_call: TRBJ1-2; cdr3_aa: CASSPGQLYGYTF; cdr3_nt: TGTGCCAGCTCACCGGGACAGCTCTATGGCTACACCTTC
clone_size: .; d_call: TRBD1; v_call: TRBV7-9; j_call: TRBJ2-3; cdr3_aa: CASSYPPTGESTDTQYF; cdr3_nt: TGTGCCAGCAGCTACCCTCCGACAGGGGAGAGCACAGATACGCAGTATTTT
clone_size: .; d_call: .; v_call: TRBV13; j_call: TRBJ1-3; cdr3_aa: CASSPDSGLSGNTIYF; cdr3_nt: TGTGCCAGCAGCCCGGATTCAGGCCTCTCTGGAAACACCATATATTTT
clone_size: once; d_call: .; v_call: TRBV5-4; j_call: TRBJ1-1; cdr3_aa: CASSFARMDQGVTEAFF; cdr3_nt: TGTGCCAGCAGCTTTGCTCGGATGGACCAGGGCGTCACTGAAGCTTTCTTT
clone_size: .; d_call: .; v_call: TRBV7-9; j_call: TRBJ1-5; cdr3_aa: CASSLRGEQPQHF; cdr3_nt: TGTGCCAGCAGCTTAAGGGGGGAACAGCCCCAGCATTTT
clone_size: .; d_call: .; v_call: TRBV2; j_call: TRBJ2-7; cdr3_aa: CASSVGLAPSYEQYF; cdr3_nt: TGTGCCAGCAGTGTAGGGCTAGCTCCCTCCTACGAGCAGTACTTC
clone_size: .; d_call: TRBD2; v_call: TRBV7-6; j_call: TRBJ2-5; cdr3_aa: CASSSGTSRDPQYF; cdr3_nt: TGTGCCAGCAGCTCAGGGACTAGCCGGGATCCCCAGTACTTC
clone_size: .; d_call: .; v_call: TRBV6-1; j_call: TRBJ1-3; cdr3_aa: CASSEWRDWSGNTIYF; cdr3_nt: TGTGCCAGCAGTGAATGGAGGGATTGGTCTGGAAACACCATATATTTT
clone_size: .; d_call: TRBD1; v_call: TRBV28; j_call: TRBJ2-7; cdr3_aa: CASRTGQGGLEQYF; cdr3_nt: TGTGCCAGCAGAACGGGACAGGGGGGCTTGGAGCAGTACTTC
clone_size: once; d_call: TRBD2; v_call: TRBV28; j_call: TRBJ2-7; cdr3_aa: CASSRGLAERQYF; cdr3_nt: TGTGCCAGCAGCCGTGGACTAGCGGAGCGGCAGTACTTC
clone_size: once; d_call: TRBD1; v_call: TRBV27; j_call: TRBJ1-1; cdr3_aa: CASSLQGAKTEAFF; cdr3_nt: TGTGCCAGCAGTTTACAGGGGGCTAAAACTGAAGCTTTCTTT
clone_size: .; d_call: .; v_call: TRBV4-1; j_call: TRBJ2-7; cdr3_aa: CASSQDRARGLTYEQYF; cdr3_nt: TGCGCCAGCAGCCAAGATCGGGCACGGGGTCTAACCTACGAGCAGTACTTC
clone_size: once; d_call: .; v_call: TRBV7-9; j_call: TRBJ2-3; cdr3_aa: CASSLHGPYTDTQYF; cdr3_nt: TGTGCCAGCAGCTTACACGGACCCTACACAGATACGCAGTATTTT
clone_size: .; d_call: .; v_call: TRBV20-1; j_call: TRBJ1-1; cdr3_aa: CSARDQSEAFF; cdr3_nt: TGCAGTGCTAGAGATCAGTCTGAAGCTTTCTTT
clone_size: few; d_call: .; v_call: TRBV29-1; j_call: TRBJ1-3; cdr3_aa: CSVEQAWGNTIYF; cdr3_nt: TGCAGCGTTGAACAGGCTTGGGGAAACACCATATATTTT
clone_size: .; d_call: .; v_call: TRBV5-6; j_call: TRBJ2-1; cdr3_aa: CASSLAYETRRNNEQFF; cdr3_nt: TGTGCCAGCAGCTTGGCTTATGAAACTAGAAGAAACAATGAGCAGTTCTTC
clone_size: .; d_call: .; v_call: TRBV19; j_call: TRBJ1-2; cdr3_aa: CASSRSYNGYTF; cdr3_nt: TGTGCCAGTAGTAGGTCCTACAATGGCTACACCTTC
clone_size: .; d_call: TRBD1; v_call: TRBV19; j_call: TRBJ1-3; cdr3_aa: CASSPWRTGGNTIYF; cdr3_nt: TGTGCCAGTAGTCCCTGGAGGACAGGTGGAAACACCATATATTTT
clone_size: .; d_call: .; v_call: TRBV7-2; j_call: TRBJ1-3; cdr3_aa: CASSFTGSSGNTIYF; cdr3_nt: TGTGCCAGCAGCTTCACAGGGAGCTCTGGAAACACCATATATTTT
clone_size: once; d_call: .; v_call: TRBV6-5; j_call: TRBJ1-2; cdr3_aa: CASSYSIMGVLGYTF; cdr3_nt: TGTGCCAGCAGTTACTCGATCATGGGGGTGCTTGGCTACACCTTC
clone_size: .; d_call: .; v_call: TRBV7-8; j_call: TRBJ2-2; cdr3_aa: CASIINGGPNTGELFF; cdr3_nt: TGTGCCAGCATTATAAACGGGGGACCGAACACCGGGGAGCTGTTTTTT
clone_size: .; d_call: .; v_call: TRBV14; j_call: TRBJ2-7; cdr3_aa: CASSYYGPTYEQYF; cdr3_nt: TGTGCCAGCAGCTATTACGGACCTACCTACGAGCAGTACTTC
clone_size: once; d_call: .; v_call: TRBV4-1; j_call: TRBJ1-2; cdr3_aa: CASSQAGTDYYGYTF; cdr3_nt: TGCGCCAGCAGCCAAGCCGGGACCGACTACTATGGCTACACCTTC
clone_size: .; d_call: .; v_call: TRBV21-1; j_call: TRBJ2-7; cdr3_aa: CASSKADDGAYEQYF; cdr3_nt: TGTGCCAGCAGCAAAGCCGACGACGGAGCCTACGAGCAGTACTTC
clone_size: .; d_call: .; v_call: TRBV6-1; j_call: TRBJ2-2; cdr3_aa: CASSGEVPVSNTGELFF; cdr3_nt: TGTGCCAGCAGTGGGGAGGTCCCGGTGTCGAACACCGGGGAGCTGTTTTTT
clone_size: once; d_call: TRBD1; v_call: TRBV6-6; j_call: TRBJ2-5; cdr3_aa: CASSYRDRGPKETQYF; cdr3_nt: TGTGCCAGCAGTTACCGGGACAGGGGGCCGAAAGAGACCCAGTACTTC
clone_size: few; d_call: .; v_call: TRBV9; j_call: TRBJ1-5; cdr3_aa: CASAEGPTVYQPQHF; cdr3_nt: TGTGCCAGCGCTGAGGGCCCCACAGTATATCAGCCCCAGCATTTT
clone_size: few; d_call: .; v_call: TRBV5-4; j_call: TRBJ1-2; cdr3_aa: CASSLIPGDMEDYGYTF; cdr3_nt: TGTGCCAGCAGCTTGATCCCGGGAGACATGGAAGACTATGGCTACACCTTC
clone_size: .; d_call: TRBD1; v_call: TRBV5-8; j_call: TRBJ2-3; cdr3_aa: CASSAGTGTGTDTQYF; cdr3_nt: TGTGCCAGCAGCGCCGGGACAGGGACTGGCACAGATACGCAGTATTTT
clone_size: .; d_call: TRBD2; v_call: TRBV7-2; j_call: TRBJ2-1; cdr3_aa: CASSFAGGMEQFF; cdr3_nt: TGTGCCAGCAGCTTCGCGGGGGGAATGGAGCAGTTCTTC
clone_size: .; d_call: .; v_call: TRBV7-2; j_call: TRBJ2-6; cdr3_aa: CASSSYRPGANVLTF; cdr3_nt: TGTGCCAGCAGTTCCTACAGACCAGGGGCCAACGTCCTGACTTTC